This T cell receptor (beta chain) originates from a study of T-cell reconstitution after alpha-beta-depleted transplantation in children. This clonotype has more than one count but fewer than ten. TCRbeta library construction was performed incorporating unique molecular identifiers. From the PCR reads, TCRdb called clonotypes with MiXCR, one entry per CDR3 protein. Among about a million distinct CDR3 sequences, around 30% were seen once, and the ten largest hold about 28%. J was trimmed by 5 bases and V by 7 bases; bases with no gene match: 7. The CDR3 has 13 amino acids. Germline V lookup: CDR1 WSHSY, CDR2 SAAADI.

This material consisted of PBMCs, mostly from graft donor cells, taken 360 days after TCRalphabeta/CD19-depleted stem cell transplant. J is TRBJ2-5 and V is TRBV10-2; TRBD1 matches 7 bases. This sequence originates from a boy in the first two years of life who had a stem cell transplant for SCID, so the T cells may come from the graft donor. In DNA, the CDR3 is TGCGCCAGCATGAGGGGGCTGGAGGAGACCCAGTACTTC. Translation gives CASMRGLEETQYF.